The 21 T cell receptor beta chains listed next were all sequenced from one sample in a study of T cells and Merkel cell carcinoma outcomes. Sequenced by immunoSEQ multiplex PCR; TCRdb stores in-frame clones only, minus some. Found here are 9,500 to 15,000 clones, about 95% of them singletons; the top ten hold approximately 0.97%. Sequencing was carried out using tumor tissue from Merkel cell carcinoma. All receptors come from a human donor with Merkel cell carcinoma.

The chain has TRBV7-2 and TRBJ2-5; 7 positions match TRBD2. This CDR3 is 14 amino acids long. The germline gives CDR1 SGHTA, CDR2 FQGNSA. With V trimmed by 5 bases and J by 3 bases, 6 bases remained unmatched. CDR3 amino acids: CASSLRGVKETQYF. The CDR3 DNA is TGTGCCAGCAGCCTCCGGGGGGTCAAAGAGACCCAGTACTTC.

The chain links TRBV6-5 to TRBJ2-5; D possibly corresponds to TRBD2 (6 bases). The CDR3 has 15 residues. Trimming cost V 5 bases and J 1 base, with 14 bases left between them. The germline V gene has CDR1 MNHEY and CDR2 SVGAGI. The CDR3 here is CASSRIGSPQETQYF. The CDR3 coding sequence is TGTGCCAGCAGTCGTATCGGGAGTCCCCAAGAGACCCAGTACTTC.

The V call is TRBV29-1, the J call TRBJ1-1; D remains ambiguous. V was clipped by 5 bases and J by 5 bases, with 12 bases between them. CDR3 length: 12 residues. Germline lookup yields CDR1 SQVTM and CDR2 ANQGSEA. The CDR3 reads CSVSTGRTEAFF. In nucleotides, the CDR3 is TGCAGCGTTTCGACGGGTAGGACTGAAGCTTTCTTT.

The CDR3 bases are TGTGCCTGGAGAAATCCGCTTCCCGGGGAGCTGTTTTTT. It encodes CAWRNPLPGELFF. This sequence joins TRBV30 and TRBJ2-2; the D is unclear. The CDR3 runs to 13 residues. CDR1 and CDR2 from the germline V gene are GTSNPN and SVGIG (reference sequence). Trimming took off 3 bases at V and 6 bases at J, with 11 bases between the two ends. The full variable domain, its missing parts supplied by reference TRBV30 and TRBJ2-2, is SQTIHQWPATLVQPVGSPLSLECTVEGTSNPNLYWYRQAAGRGLQLLFYSVGIGQISSEVPQNLSASRPQDRQFILSSKKLLLSDSGFYLCAWRNPLPGELFFGEGSRLTVL.

The J gene is TRBJ1-5, the V gene TRBV6-6; D uncertain. The V gene lost 3 bases and the J gene lost 2 bases, with 14 bases spanning the gap. The CDR3 sequence is 16 residues long. CDR1 and CDR2 (germline): MNHNY, SVGAGI (reference sequence). The CDR3 sequence is CASSYPTLIGNQPQHF. CDR3 DNA: TGTGCCAGCAGTTATCCGACATTGATCGGCAATCAGCCCCAGCATTTT.

The J gene is TRBJ2-3, the V gene TRBV2, with 10 bases fitting TRBD1. The CDR3 extends over 14 amino acids. Germline V gene lookup returns CDR1 SNHLY and CDR2 FYNNEI. V lost 10 bases, J lost 3 bases, and 7 bases stayed unmatched. CDR3 DNA sequence: TGTGCCAAAGCCGGGACAGGGGTTACAGATACGCAGTATTTT. It encodes CAKAGTGVTDTQYF.

This sequence joins TRBV4-2 and TRBJ2-5; possibly TRBD1 or TRBD2 for D (5 bases each). The CDR3 loop spans 14 amino acids. The V gene's germline CDR1 is LGHNA and CDR2 YNFKEQ. V was trimmed by 1 base and J by 2 bases, leaving 8 bases between them. The CDR3 DNA follows: TGTGCCAGCAGCCAAGTAGGGACGCAAGAGACCCAGTACTTC. Amino acids: CASSQVGTQETQYF.

The V call is TRBV7-9, the J call TRBJ1-4; maybe TRBD1 (5 bases). Trimming took 6 bases from V and 8 from J, leaving 19 bases between them. The CDR3 consists of 15 residues. Germline V gives CDR1 SEHNR, CDR2 FQNEAQ (reference sequence). CDR3 protein: CASRSTGARSEKLFF. The CDR3 DNA is TGTGCCAGCAGGTCAACCGGGGCCCGTTCCGAAAAACTGTTTTTT.

The chain recombines TRBV29-1 with TRBJ2-7; 10 bases align to TRBD2. CDR3 length: 12 residues. The ends lost 7 bases at V and 2 bases at J; junction bases unmatched: 2. Germline V lookup: CDR1 SQVTM, CDR2 ANQGSEA. CDR3 coding DNA: TGCAGCGGAGGGACTAGCGCCTACGAGCAGTACTTC. Its translation: CSGGTSAYEQYF.

V gene TRBV27 combines with J gene TRBJ2-7; perhaps TRBD2 as D (5 bases). The CDR3 covers 14 residues. Germline CDR1 and CDR2: MNHEY and SMNVEV (reference sequence). Trimming stripped 5 bases from V and 2 bases from J, with 13 bases between. CDR3 region: CASSTSGDPYEQYF. As DNA, the CDR3 is TGTGCCAGCAGTACGAGCGGAGACCCCTACGAGCAGTACTTC.

The chain is built from TRBV30 and TRBJ1-5; no firm D call. The germline gives CDR1 GTSNPN, CDR2 SVGIG (reference sequence). The CDR3 has 14 residues. V lost 0 bases and J 2 bases, leaving 8 bases between the germline ends. The DNA of the CDR3 is TGTGCCTGGAGTGTGCCCAAGGGCAATCAGCCCCAGCATTTT. Its protein product is CAWSVPKGNQPQHF. Based on the CDR3 plus reference TRBV30 and TRBJ1-5, the full variable domain is SQTIHQWPATLVQPVGSPLSLECTVEGTSNPNLYWYRQAAGRGLQLLFYSVGIGQISSEVPQNLSASRPQDRQFILSSKKLLLSDSGFYLCAWSVPKGNQPQHFGDGTRLSIL.

This clone rates as medium-sized. The V and J genes are TRBV4-2 and TRBJ1-5; D is unresolved. The CDR3 length is 16 residues. Per the germline V gene, CDR1 is LGHNA and CDR2 is YNFKEQ. V gave up 0 bases and J gave up 0 bases, with 9 bases separating them. The CDR3 reads CASSQDFWGSNQPQHF. CDR3 bases: TGTGCCAGCAGCCAAGATTTTTGGGGTAGCAATCAGCCCCAGCATTTT.

The genes are TRBV30 and TRBJ2-3, with a possible D match to TRBD2 (6 bases). Germline-derived CDR1 and CDR2 are GTSNPN and SVGIG (reference sequence). The CDR3 has 16 residues. V was cut by 0 bases and J by 0 bases, with 13 bases left in between. The CDR3 loop is CAWSVTREPSTDTQYF. In nucleotides, the CDR3 is TGTGCCTGGAGTGTAACACGGGAGCCTAGCACAGATACGCAGTATTTT. The full variable domain, rest sourced from reference TRBV30 and TRBJ2-3, is SQTIHQWPATLVQPVGSPLSLECTVEGTSNPNLYWYRQAAGRGLQLLFYSVGIGQISSEVPQNLSASRPQDRQFILSSKKLLLSDSGFYLCAWSVTREPSTDTQYFGPGTRLTVL.

Turning to this clone: A junction boundary mismatches the germline segment, possibly from a read error. The chain uses TRBV9 and TRBJ2-5; 10 nucleotides agree with TRBD2. The CDR3 is 16 residues long. The V gene's germline CDR1 is SGDLS and CDR2 YYNGEE. In DNA, the CDR3 is TGTGTCAGCAGCGTAGGGGTAGCGGGAGGTCCCGAGGCCCAGTACTTC. Translated, it gives CVSSVGVAGGPEAQYF. Using reference TRBV9 and TRBJ2-5 for the parts outside the CDR3, the full variable domain is DSGVTQTPKHLITATGQRVTLRCSPRSGDLSVYWYQQSLDQGLQFLIQYYNGEERAKGNILERFSAQQFPDLHSELNLSSLELGDSALYFCVSSVGVAGGPEAQYFGPGTRLLVL.

The chain joins TRBV7-2 to TRBJ2-3; D is possibly TRBD1 or TRBD2 (5 bases each). V lost 6 bases to trimming and J lost 4 bases, with 11 bases between them. CDR1 is SGHTA, CDR2 FQGNSA, per germline. The CDR3 is 13 residues long. The CDR3 bases are TGTGCCAGCAGGGGACCCGCAGCAGATACGCAGTATTTT. Protein: CASRGPAADTQYF.

With regard to this clone: Distinct nucleotide sequences in the sample also encode this CDR3. V gene TRBV6-1 combines with J gene TRBJ2-7, with TRBD1 identical over 7 bases. This CDR3 spans 16 amino acids. Germline CDR1 reads MNHNS; CDR2 reads SASEGT. Germline trimming cut 4 bases from V and 4 bases from J; bases unmatched to any gene: 13. CDR3 sequence: CASSALPGTATYEQYF. CDR3 sequence (DNA): TGTGCCAGCAGTGCACTCCCCGGGACAGCTACTTACGAGCAGTACTTC.

This CDR3 is CASSLARGGVAEAFF. In DNA, the CDR3 is TGTGCCAGCAGTCTAGCAAGGGGGGGAGTGGCTGAAGCTTTCTTT. The J gene is TRBJ1-1, the V gene TRBV6-5; the D gene is possibly TRBD1 (6 bases). Germline CDR1 reads MNHEY; CDR2 reads SVGAGI. This CDR3 contains 15 residues. Trimming took 5 bases from V and 6 from J, leaving 19 bases between them.

The gene calls are TRBV4-3 and TRBJ2-7; TRBD2 might be the D (5 bases). Germline V lookup: CDR1 LGHNA, CDR2 YSLEER. The CDR3 sequence is 13 residues long. Trimming left V 1 base short and J 6 bases short, with 10 bases between. CDR3 nucleotide sequence: TGCGCCAGCAGCCAAGGAGGGTCGGCCGAGCAGTACTTC. It encodes CASSQGGSAEQYF.

The rearrangement uses TRBV19 and TRBJ2-1; TRBD1 matches at 9 bases. Per germline, CDR1 LNHDA and CDR2 SQIVND (reference sequence). V was clipped by 6 bases and J by 4 bases; unmatched bases: 7. CDR3 length equals 15 residues. CDR3 loop: CASRDRGRDYNEQFF. The CDR3 nucleotides read TGTGCCAGTAGGGACAGGGGCCGGGATTACAATGAGCAGTTCTTC.

The rearrangement links TRBV15 to TRBJ2-6; TRBD2 aligns across 10 bases. The CDR3 is made up of 18 amino acids. Losses at the gene ends were 0 bases for V and 0 bases for J; bases not matched to a gene: 2. Germline CDR1 reads LNHNV; CDR2 reads YYDKDF (reference sequence). The CDR3 DNA reads as TGTGCCACCAGCAGAGAACTAGCGGGGTACTCTGGGGCCAACGTCCTGACTTTC. This codes for CATSRELAGYSGANVLTF.

The chain joins TRBV9 to TRBJ2-7; 11 nucleotides align to TRBD2. There are 17 residues in the CDR3. Per germline, CDR1 SGDLS and CDR2 YYNGEE. The V segment lost 4 bases and the J segment 7 bases; nucleotides outside the gene matches: 16. CDR3: CASSKGTSGIGTGEQYF. DNA of the CDR3: TGTGCCAGCAGCAAAGGGACTAGCGGTATCGGAACTGGGGAGCAGTACTTC.